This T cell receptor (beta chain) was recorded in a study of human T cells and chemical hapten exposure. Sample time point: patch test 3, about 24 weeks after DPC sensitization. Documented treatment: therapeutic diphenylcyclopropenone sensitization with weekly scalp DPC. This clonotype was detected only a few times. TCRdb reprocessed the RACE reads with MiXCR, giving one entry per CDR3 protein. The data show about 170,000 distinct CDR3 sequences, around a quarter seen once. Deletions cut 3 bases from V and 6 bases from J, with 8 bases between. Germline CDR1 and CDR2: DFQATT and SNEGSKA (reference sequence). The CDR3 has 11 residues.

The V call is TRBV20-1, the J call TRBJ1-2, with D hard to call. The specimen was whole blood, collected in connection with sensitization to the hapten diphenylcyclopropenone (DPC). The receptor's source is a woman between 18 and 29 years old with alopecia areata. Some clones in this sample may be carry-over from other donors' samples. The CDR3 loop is CSAREINGYTF. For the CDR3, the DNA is TGCAGTGCTAGGGAAATAAATGGCTACACCTTC.